This T cell receptor (beta chain) was recorded in a study of identical twins. Whole-study findings and limits: It was out-of-frame TCR alpha sharing in monozygotic twins that models underestimated. It was cross-sectional statistical analysis, not following the same donors, that the conclusions relied on. Abundant cord blood beta clonotypes carried fewer insertions; memory repertoires showed none.

Concerning this clonotype itself: As yet, its antigen is unknown.

A universal primer site came from template switching; cDNA carried unique molecular identifiers. MiXCR was run by TCRdb on the 5' RACE reads, yielding one entry per CDR3 protein. The table lists 600,000 to 850,000 distinct CDR3 sequences, 15% to 20% of them singletons. In germline, CDR1 is MNHNS, CDR2 SASEGT. This CDR3 contains 14 residues. Trimming removed 7 bases at V and 3 bases at J, with 13 bases between. The data also belong to a second study, concerning T cells expressing NK-cell markers.

This rearrangement joins TRBV6-1 to TRBJ2-1, with a tentative D call TRBD2 (6 bases). The receptor was derived from a woman between 18 and 29 years old in good health. The sample taken for sequencing was PBMCs. The CDR3: CASTEGGSYNEQFF. CDR3 nucleotides: TGTGCCAGCACCGAAGGAGGGAGCTACAATGAGCAGTTCTTC.